This TCR beta chain appears in the sequencing data of a study of control samples from healthy donors and cancer patients. The CDR3 has 14 residues. Germline CDR1 is LNHDA and CDR2 is SQIVND (reference sequence). J gave up 5 bases and V 3 bases, and 4 bases lay outside the gene matches. Repertoires were generated with immunoSEQ multiplex PCR, while TCRdb's copy carries only in-frame clones and drops some. This table has 65,000 to 80,000 clones, 89% appearing once. The chain joins TRBV19 to TRBJ1-2; 9 bases are a match to TRBD1. Sequencing was carried out using PBMCs. The receptor was isolated from a woman aged 45-59 years with colorectal cancer. This CDR3 reads CASSISGQGYGYTF. The CDR3 DNA reads as TGTGCCAGTAGTATCTCCGGACAGGGGTATGGCTACACCTTC.